What follows are 3 T cell receptor beta chains derived from one specimen sequenced in a study of blood T cell repertoires in COVID-19. Sequenced by immunoSEQ multiplex PCR; TCRdb stores in-frame clones only, minus some. The table records some 96,000 clones, less than 90% of them present only once. Source material: peripheral blood. Receptor source: a human donor in a cohort sampled during active COVID-19.

The rearrangement joins TRBV4-1 to TRBJ1-5, with D possibly being TRBD1 (6 bases). The germline V gene encodes CDR1 MGHRA and CDR2 YSYEKL. V gave up 6 bases and J gave up 1 base, with 13 bases separating them. The CDR3 extends over 15 amino acids. This CDR3 is CASSPGTWSNQPQHF. As DNA, the CDR3 is TGCGCCAGCAGTCCCGGGACATGGAGCAATCAGCCCCAGCATTTT.

The V gene is TRBV9, the J gene TRBJ1-1, with D unresolved. This CDR3 contains 13 residues. The V gene's germline CDR1 is SGDLS and CDR2 YYNGEE. Trimming cost V 0 bases and J 5 bases, with 8 bases left between them. As DNA, the CDR3 is TGTGCCAGCAGCGTAGCGGACTTGACTGAAGCTTTCTTT. Protein: CASSVADLTEAFF.

V is TRBV7-2 and J is TRBJ2-7, with 10 bases lining up with TRBD1. The CDR3 runs 14 residues. Germline lookup yields CDR1 SGHTA and CDR2 FQGNSA. The junction had 3 bases not matched to a gene; V was cut back by 4 bases and J by 3 bases. The CDR3 DNA is TGTGCCAGCAGCTCCGGGACAGGGGTCTACGAGCAGTACTTC. It translates to CASSSGTGVYEQYF.